This TCR beta chain was obtained from a study of regulatory T cells in long-lasting Graves disease. About the study: The criterion for persistent Graves' disease was over 5 years of antithyroid drugs with positive TSH receptor antibodies. Study outcomes and limitations: TRBV28, TRBJ1-2 and TRBJ2-5 were favored in persistent disease.

According to the study, TCR beta libraries were built with iRepertoire HTBI primers and CDR3-region Arm-PCR. TCRdb redid the calling of the multiplex PCR reads with MiXCR, one entry per CDR3 protein. The sample has over 300,000 distinct CDR3 sequences, less than 20% seen once; the top ten hold about 29%. Time point specified: persistent/refractory GD, antithyroid drugs over 5 years with positive TRAb. Generation of the TCR library employed RNA extracted from PBMCs. Staff took about 10 milliliters of peripheral blood and put it into EDTA tubes. The CDR3 is made up of 14 amino acids. V lost 2 bases and J lost 2, with 7 bases in between. The germline V gene has CDR1 SNHLY and CDR2 FYNNEI. This clonotype has ten or more counts. The antigen remains unidentified.

The chain employs TRBV2 and TRBJ2-4; D uncertain. The sequence came from a female donor with Graves disease. This material consisted of peripheral blood mononuclear cells (PBMCs), taken when the disease was refractory, from a patient treated with antithyroid drugs. In DNA form, the CDR3 reads TGTGCCAGCAGTGAACGGAACTCCAAAAACATTCAGTACTTC. Translating gives CASSERNSKNIQYF.